The subject of this entry is one TCR beta chain. Its specificity is not known. V shed 5 bases and J shed 2 bases, with 9 bases lying between them. Germline-derived CDR1 and CDR2 are SNHLY and FYNNEI. This CDR3 is 13 amino acids long. The authors divided CD4+ cells into CD45RA+ naive and CD45RA-negative memory subsets. When replicate PCRs were run on sorted subsets, they used about 200 ng DNA, tens of thousands of T cell genomes. Using immunoSEQ multiplex PCR, the repertoire was profiled, and TCRdb retains in-frame clones only, with some absent. This table holds around 700,000 clones, about two thirds found once. This entry is derived from a study of shared clonotypes between healthy human individuals. Regarding the study as a whole: Although depth was large, rarefaction showed that sequencing of the sorted subsets was incomplete.

The rearrangement joins TRBV2 to TRBJ1-2; D not certain. This clonotype was obtained from a woman aged 25 to 39 in good health. Specimen: memory CD4+ T cells sorted from blood. Described subset: CD45RA-negative fraction. This CDR3 is CASSLGPNYGYTF. As DNA, the CDR3 is TGTGCCAGCAGTCTCGGGCCCAACTATGGCTACACCTTC.